The text below deals with one TCR beta chain. Its target is unknown. Here immunoSEQ multiplex PCR was the method, and the copy in TCRdb shows in-frame clones only, minus some. The sample holds 12,000 or so clones, approximately 82% seen once. The CDR3 has 15 residues. Trimming cost V 3 bases and J 4 bases, with 12 bases left between them. Germline CDR1 is MNHEY and CDR2 is SMNVEV (reference sequence). The sample is drawn from a study of T cells in localized non-small cell lung cancer. Study-level results: Researchers found a median around 61 of the top 100 tumor clones in adjacent lung.

The chain couples TRBV27 to TRBJ1-4; D gene uncertain. The receptor was derived from a male donor aged 60 or over with stage I lung adenocarcinoma. Here the sequenced sample was peripheral blood, taken before any cancer treatment. The CDR3 sequence is CASSFRPPLNEKLFF. CDR3 coding DNA: TGTGCCAGCAGTTTCCGTCCTCCCCTTAATGAAAAACTGTTTTTT.